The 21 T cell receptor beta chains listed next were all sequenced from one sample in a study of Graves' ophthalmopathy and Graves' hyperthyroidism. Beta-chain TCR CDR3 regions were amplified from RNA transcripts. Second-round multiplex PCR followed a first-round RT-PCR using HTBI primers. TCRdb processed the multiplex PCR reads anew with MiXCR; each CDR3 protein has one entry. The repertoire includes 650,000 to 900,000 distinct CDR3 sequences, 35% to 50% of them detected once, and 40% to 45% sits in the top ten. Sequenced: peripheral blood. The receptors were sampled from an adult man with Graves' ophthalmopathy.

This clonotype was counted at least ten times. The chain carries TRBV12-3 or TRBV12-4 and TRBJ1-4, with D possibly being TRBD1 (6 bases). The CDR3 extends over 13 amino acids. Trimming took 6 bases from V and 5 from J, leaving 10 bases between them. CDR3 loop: CASSRGRNEKLFF. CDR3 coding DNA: TGTGCCAGCAGCCGGGGGCGCAATGAAAAACTGTTTTTT.

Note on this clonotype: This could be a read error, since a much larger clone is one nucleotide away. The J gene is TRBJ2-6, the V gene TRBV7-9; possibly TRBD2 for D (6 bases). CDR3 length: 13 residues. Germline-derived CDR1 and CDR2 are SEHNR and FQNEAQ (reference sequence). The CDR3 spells CASSLAGDWGCTF. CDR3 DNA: TGTGCCAGCAGCTTAGCGGGGGACTGGGGCTGCACCTTC.

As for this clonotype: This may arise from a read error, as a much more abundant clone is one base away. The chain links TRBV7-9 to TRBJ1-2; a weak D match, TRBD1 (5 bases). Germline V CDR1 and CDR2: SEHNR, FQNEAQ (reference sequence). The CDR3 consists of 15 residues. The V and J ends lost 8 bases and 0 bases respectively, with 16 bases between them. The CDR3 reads CASGPRGRPNYGYTF. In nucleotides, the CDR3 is TGTGCCAGCGGCCCTCGGGGACGGCCTAACTATGGCTACACCTTC.

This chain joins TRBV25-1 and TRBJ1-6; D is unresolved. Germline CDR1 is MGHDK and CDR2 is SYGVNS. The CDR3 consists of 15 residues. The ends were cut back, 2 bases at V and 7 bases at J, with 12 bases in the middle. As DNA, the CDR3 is TGTGCCAGCAGTGAAGGGGTGGGTTTGAATTCACCCCTCCACTTT. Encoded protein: CASSEGVGLNSPLHF.

The CDR3, as DNA: TGTGCCAGCAGTGTCGTCGGGACGGCTGGAAGCTACGAGCAGTACTTC. Its protein is CASSVVGTAGSYEQYF. The V call is TRBV2, the J call TRBJ2-7, with D tentatively TRBD1 or TRBD2 (5 bases each). In germline, CDR1 is SNHLY, CDR2 FYNNEI. Trimming cost V 4 bases and J 3 bases, with 19 bases left between them. The CDR3 runs 16 residues.

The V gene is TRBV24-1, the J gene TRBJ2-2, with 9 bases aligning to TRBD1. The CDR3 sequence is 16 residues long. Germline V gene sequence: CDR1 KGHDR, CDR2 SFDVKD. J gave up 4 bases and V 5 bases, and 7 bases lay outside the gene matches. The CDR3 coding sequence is TGTGCCACCAGTGCCGGGACAGGGCTAGGCACCGGGGAGCTGTTTTTT. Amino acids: CATSAGTGLGTGELFF.

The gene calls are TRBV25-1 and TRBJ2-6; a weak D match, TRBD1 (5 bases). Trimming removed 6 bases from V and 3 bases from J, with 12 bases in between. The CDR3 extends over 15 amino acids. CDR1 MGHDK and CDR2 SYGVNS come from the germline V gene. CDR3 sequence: CASRAGSGGANVLTF. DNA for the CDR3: TGTGCCAGCAGGGCAGGGTCGGGTGGGGCCAACGTCCTGACTTTC.

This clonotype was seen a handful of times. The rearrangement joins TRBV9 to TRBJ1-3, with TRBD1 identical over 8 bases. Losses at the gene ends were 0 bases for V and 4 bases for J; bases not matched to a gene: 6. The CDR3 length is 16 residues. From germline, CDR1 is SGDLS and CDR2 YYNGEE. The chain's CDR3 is CASSVEPTGDGNTIYF. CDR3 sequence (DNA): TGTGCCAGCAGCGTAGAACCGACAGGGGACGGAAACACCATATATTTT.

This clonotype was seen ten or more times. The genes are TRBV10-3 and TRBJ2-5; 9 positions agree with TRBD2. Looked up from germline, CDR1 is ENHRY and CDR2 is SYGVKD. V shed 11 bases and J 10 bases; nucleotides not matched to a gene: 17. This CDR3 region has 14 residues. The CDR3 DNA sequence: TGTGCCCCTTCCGCTAGCGGGGCCAGGGGGGGCCAGTACTTC. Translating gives CAPSASGARGGQYF.

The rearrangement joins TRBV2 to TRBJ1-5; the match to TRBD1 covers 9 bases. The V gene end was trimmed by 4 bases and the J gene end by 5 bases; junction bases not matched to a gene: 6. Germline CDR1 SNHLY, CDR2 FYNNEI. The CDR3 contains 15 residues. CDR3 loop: CASSALRTGDQPQHF. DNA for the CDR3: TGTGCCAGCAGTGCTTTAAGGACAGGGGATCAGCCCCAGCATTTT.

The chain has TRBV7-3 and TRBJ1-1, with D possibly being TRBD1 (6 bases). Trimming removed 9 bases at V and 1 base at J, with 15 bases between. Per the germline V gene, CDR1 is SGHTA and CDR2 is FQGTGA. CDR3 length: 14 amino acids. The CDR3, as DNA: TGTGCCAGTAGTATAAGGGGACAGAACACTGAAGCTTTCTTT. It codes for CASSIRGQNTEAFF. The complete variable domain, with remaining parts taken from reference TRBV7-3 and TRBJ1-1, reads GAGVSQTPSNKVTEKGKYVELRCDPISGHTALYWYRQSLGQGPEFLIYFQGTGAADDSGLPNDRFFAVRPEGSVSTLKIQRTERGDSAVYLCASSIRGQNTEAFFGQGTRLTVV.

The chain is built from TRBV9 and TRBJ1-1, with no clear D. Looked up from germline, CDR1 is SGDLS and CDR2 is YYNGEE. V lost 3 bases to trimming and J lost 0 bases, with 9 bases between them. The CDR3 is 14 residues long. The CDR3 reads CASSATTMNTEAFF. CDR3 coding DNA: TGTGCCAGCAGCGCAACAACTATGAACACTGAAGCTTTCTTT.

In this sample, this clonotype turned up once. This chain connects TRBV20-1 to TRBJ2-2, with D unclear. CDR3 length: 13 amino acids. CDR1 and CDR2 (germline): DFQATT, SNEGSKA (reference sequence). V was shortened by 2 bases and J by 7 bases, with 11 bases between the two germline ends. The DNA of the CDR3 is TGCAGTGCTAGACGGGCCACTTACGGGGAGCTGTTTTTT. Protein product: CSARRATYGELFF.

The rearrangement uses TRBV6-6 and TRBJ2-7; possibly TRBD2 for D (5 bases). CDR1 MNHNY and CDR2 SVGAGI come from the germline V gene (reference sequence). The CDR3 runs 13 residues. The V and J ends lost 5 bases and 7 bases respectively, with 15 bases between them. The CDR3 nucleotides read TGTGCCAGCAGTGAAGGAGCGGCGGGTGAGCAGTACTTC. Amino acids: CASSEGAAGEQYF.

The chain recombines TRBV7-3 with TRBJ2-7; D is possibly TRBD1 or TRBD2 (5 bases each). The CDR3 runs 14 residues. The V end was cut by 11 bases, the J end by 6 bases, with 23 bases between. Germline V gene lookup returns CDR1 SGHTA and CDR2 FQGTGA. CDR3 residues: CAWSGRGRAVEQYF. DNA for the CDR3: TGTGCCTGGAGTGGAAGGGGACGGGCAGTCGAGCAGTACTTC.

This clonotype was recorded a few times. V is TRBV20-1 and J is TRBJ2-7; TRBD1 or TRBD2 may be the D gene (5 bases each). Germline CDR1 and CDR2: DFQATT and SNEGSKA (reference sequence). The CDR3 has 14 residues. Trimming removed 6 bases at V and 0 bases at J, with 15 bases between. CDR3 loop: CSADSGLHSYEQYF. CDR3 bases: TGCAGTGCGGACTCGGGGCTCCACTCCTACGAGCAGTACTTC.

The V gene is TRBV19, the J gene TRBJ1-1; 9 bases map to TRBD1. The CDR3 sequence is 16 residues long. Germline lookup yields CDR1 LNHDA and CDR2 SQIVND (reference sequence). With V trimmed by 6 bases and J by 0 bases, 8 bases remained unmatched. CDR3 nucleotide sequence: TGTGCCAGTAGGACCGGGACAGGGTATATGAACACTGAAGCTTTCTTT. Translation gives CASRTGTGYMNTEAFF.

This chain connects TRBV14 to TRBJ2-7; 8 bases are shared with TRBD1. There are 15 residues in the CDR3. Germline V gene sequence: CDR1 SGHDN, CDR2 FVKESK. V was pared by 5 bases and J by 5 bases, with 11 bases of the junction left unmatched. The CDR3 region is CASSATGEEFDEQYF. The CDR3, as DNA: TGTGCCAGCAGCGCGACAGGGGAAGAATTCGACGAGCAGTACTTC.

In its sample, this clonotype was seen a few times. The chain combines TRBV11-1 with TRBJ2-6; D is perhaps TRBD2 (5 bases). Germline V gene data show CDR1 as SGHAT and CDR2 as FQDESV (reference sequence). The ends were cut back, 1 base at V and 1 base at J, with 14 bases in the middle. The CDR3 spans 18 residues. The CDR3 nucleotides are TGTGCCAGCAGCTTAGGTTCGGGGAAAGGGTCTGGGGCCAACGTCCTGACTTTC. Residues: CASSLGSGKGSGANVLTF. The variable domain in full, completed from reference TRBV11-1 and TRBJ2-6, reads EAEVAQSPRYKITEKSQAVAFWCDPISGHATLYWYRQILGQGPELLVQFQDESVVDDSQLPKDRFSAERLKGVDSTLKIQPAELGDSAMYLCASSLGSGKGSGANVLTFGAGSRLTVL.

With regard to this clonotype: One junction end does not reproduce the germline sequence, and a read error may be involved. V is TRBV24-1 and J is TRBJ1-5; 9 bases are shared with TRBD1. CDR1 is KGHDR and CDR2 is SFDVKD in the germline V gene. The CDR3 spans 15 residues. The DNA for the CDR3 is TGTGCCAGCAGTTTATTCGGGACAGGGAATCAGCCCCAGCATTTT. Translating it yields CASSLFGTGNQPQHF.

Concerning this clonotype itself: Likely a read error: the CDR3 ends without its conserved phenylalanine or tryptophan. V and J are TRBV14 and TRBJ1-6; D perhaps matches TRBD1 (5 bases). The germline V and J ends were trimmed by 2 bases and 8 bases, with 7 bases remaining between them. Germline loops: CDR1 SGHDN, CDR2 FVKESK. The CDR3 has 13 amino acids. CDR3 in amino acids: CASSQQGYSPLHS. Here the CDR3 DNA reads TGTGCCAGCAGCCAACAGGGCTATTCACCCCTCCACTCT.